These T cell receptor beta chains were read from a single sample in a study of blood T cell repertoires in COVID-19. Profiled with immunoSEQ multiplex PCR; TCRdb holds only in-frame clones, not every one. Among around 170,000 clones listed, around 80% were seen once. The source material was peripheral blood. The receptor source for this set is a young man with active or convalescent COVID-19. The CDR3 runs from the conserved cysteine through the conserved F or W. D genes are given only for firm matches. Size tells how often a clone was seen (once, few, many) or the class of an expanded clone, and some rows leave it out.

.	TRBJ2-6	TRBD1	TRBV5-4	CASSLEGATSGANVLTF	TGTGCCAGCAGCTTGGAGGGGGCTACCTCTGGGGCCAACGTCCTGACTTTC
.	TRBJ2-6	TRBD2	TRBV7-2	CASSGGAGANVLTF	TGTGCCAGCAGCGGGGGGGCTGGGGCCAACGTCCTGACTTTC
once	TRBJ2-3	TRBD2	TRBV5-4	CASSLARGLAGGREYF	TGTGCCAGCAGCTTGGCCCGGGGACTAGCGGGAGGAAGAGAGTATTTT
.	TRBJ2-3	TRBD1	TRBV27	CASSPRQGTDTQYF	TGTGCCAGCAGTCCCCGACAGGGAACAGATACGCAGTATTTT
.	TRBJ2-1	TRBD2	TRBV7-2	CASSLAPREVFFGNEQFF	TGTGCCAGCAGCTTAGCGCCCCGGGAGGTCTTCTTTGGAAATGAGCAGTTCTTC
once	TRBJ1-4	TRBD1	TRBV30	CAWSEGQGVQKLFF	TGTGCCTGGAGTGAGGGACAGGGAGTTCAAAAACTGTTTTTT
.	TRBJ1-1	TRBD1	TRBV6-1	CASSEPGQGPEAFF	TGTGCCAGCAGTGAACCGGGACAGGGGCCTGAAGCTTTCTTT
.	TRBJ2-2	TRBD1	TRBV18	CASSPTTGRTGELFF	TGTGCCAGCTCACCGACGACAGGGCGCACCGGGGAGCTGTTTTTT
.	TRBJ1-5	.	TRBV4-1	CASSQASQVNQPQHF	TGCGCCAGCAGCCAAGCATCACAGGTTAATCAGCCCCAGCATTTT
.	TRBJ1-2	.	TRBV4-3	CASSQGLRGSNYGYTF	TGCGCCAGCAGCCAAGGCCTAAGGGGGTCCAACTATGGCTACACCTTC
.	TRBJ2-3	TRBD2	TRBV5-8	CASSSNPGLVTDTQYF	TGTGCCAGCAGCAGCAACCCGGGACTAGTCACAGATACGCAGTATTTT
.	TRBJ2-3	TRBD1	TRBV4-3	CASSQEPDRGPDTQYF	TGCGCCAGCAGCCAAGAGCCGGACAGGGGGCCAGATACGCAGTATTTT
.	TRBJ1-5	.	TRBV19	CASARTGPSNQPQHF	TGTGCCAGTGCTAGAACAGGGCCCAGCAATCAGCCCCAGCATTTT
.	TRBJ1-2	TRBD1	TRBV7-9	CATHYGDRGLVGNGYTF	TGTGCCACCCACTATGGGGACAGGGGGCTGGTCGGGAATGGCTACACCTTC
.	TRBJ1-2	TRBD1	TRBV25-1	CASSTGGVSYGYTF	TGTGCCAGCAGTACAGGGGGAGTCTCCTATGGCTACACCTTC
.	TRBJ2-5	TRBD1	TRBV6-5	CASSYDPGQGRETQYF	TGTGCCAGCAGTTACGACCCGGGACAGGGAAGGGAGACCCAGTACTTC
.	TRBJ1-2	TRBD1	TRBV15	CATSREGTGDDYGYTF	TGTGCCACCAGCAGAGAAGGGACAGGGGATGACTATGGCTACACCTTC
.	TRBJ2-5	.	TRBV19	CASSTGETQYF	TGTGCCAGTTCCACCGGGGAGACCCAGTACTTC
.	TRBJ1-4	.	TRBV9	CASSVDEGKAYEKLFF	TGTGCCAGCAGCGTAGATGAGGGCAAGGCTTATGAAAAACTGTTTTTT
.	TRBJ1-1	.	TRBV9	CASSDRREKGTEAFF	TGTGCCAGCAGCGATCGTCGGGAGAAGGGCACTGAAGCTTTCTTT
.	TRBJ1-5	.	TRBV30	CAWSAPIVNQPQHF	TGTGCCTGGAGTGCCCCGATAGTCAATCAGCCCCAGCATTTT
.	TRBJ2-5	.	TRBV7-9	CASSLPTEETQYF	TGTGCCAGCAGCTTACCGACAGAAGAGACCCAGTACTTC
.	TRBJ2-1	.	TRBV19	CASSMWPQISYNEQFF	TGTGCCAGTAGTATGTGGCCCCAGATCTCCTACAATGAGCAGTTCTTC
.	TRBJ2-5	TRBD1	TRBV6-2/TRBV6-3	CASSYRQGAWETQYF	TGTGCCAGCAGTTATCGGCAGGGGGCCTGGGAGACCCAGTACTTC
.	TRBJ1-5	.	TRBV6-5	CASRQTTNQPQHF	TGTGCCAGCAGGCAGACTACCAATCAGCCCCAGCATTTT
once	TRBJ1-1	.	TRBV18	CASSTGENTEAFF	TGTGCCAGCTCAACAGGTGAGAACACTGAAGCTTTCTTT
.	TRBJ1-1	.	TRBV30	CAWSVLKNTEAFF	TGTGCCTGGAGTGTACTGAAAAACACTGAAGCTTTCTTT
.	TRBJ2-6	TRBD1	TRBV4-3	CASSQDRSVGQGVSGANVLTF	TGCGCCAGCAGCCAAGATCGGTCCGTTGGACAGGGGGTGTCGGGGGCCAACGTCCTGACTTTC
.	TRBJ1-1	.	TRBV12-3/TRBV12-4	CASSFGPTEAFF	TGTGCCAGCAGTTTTGGGCCCACTGAAGCTTTCTTT
.	TRBJ1-1	TRBD1	TRBV5-1	CASSETGEDTTEAFF	TGCGCCAGCAGCGAGACAGGGGAAGATACCACTGAAGCTTTCTTT
.	TRBJ1-1	.	TRBV24-1	CATKHGENTEAFF	TGTGCCACCAAGCACGGGGAGAACACTGAAGCTTTCTTT
once	TRBJ2-1	TRBD1	TRBV2	CASRDRGSYNEQFF	TGTGCCAGCAGGGACAGGGGTTCCTACAATGAGCAGTTCTTC
once	TRBJ1-1	.	TRBV9	CASSPFWNTEAFF	TGTGCCAGCAGCCCCTTTTGGAACACTGAAGCTTTCTTT
.	TRBJ1-3	.	TRBV18	CASSPLMGQSGNTIYF	TGTGCCAGCTCACCATTGATGGGCCAGTCTGGAAACACCATATATTTT
.	TRBJ1-4	.	TRBV6-1	CASSEGRGGVEKLFF	TGTGCCAGCAGTGAAGGACGGGGTGGCGTTGAAAAACTGTTTTTT
.	TRBJ2-1	.	TRBV7-9	CASSFLTGVSGNEQFF	TGTGCCAGCAGCTTTCTAACGGGAGTATCGGGCAATGAGCAGTTCTTC
.	TRBJ1-5	.	TRBV10-1	CASAIAGNQPQHF	TGCGCCAGCGCAATCGCGGGCAATCAGCCCCAGCATTTT
.	TRBJ1-1	.	TRBV2	CASSAQGGGTEAFF	TGTGCCAGCAGTGCGCAGGGAGGGGGCACTGAAGCTTTCTTT
.	TRBJ2-2	TRBD2	TRBV7-2	CASSLGLATGELFF	TGTGCCAGCAGCTTGGGACTAGCCACCGGGGAGCTGTTTTTT
.	TRBJ2-4	.	TRBV11-2	CASSSRDAKNIQYF	TGTGCCAGCAGCTCCCGGGATGCCAAAAACATTCAGTACTTC
.	TRBJ2-2	.	TRBV3-1/TRBV3-2	CASSPLGDQNTGELFF	TGTGCCAGCAGCCCTTTGGGAGACCAGAACACCGGGGAGCTGTTTTTT
.	TRBJ2-7	.	TRBV7-2	CASGRGQSYEQYF	TGTGCCAGCGGTCGTGGACAGTCCTACGAGCAGTACTTC
.	TRBJ2-2	TRBD1	TRBV7-2	CASSNWDRGLNTGELFF	TGTGCCAGCAGCAACTGGGACAGGGGGCTGAACACCGGGGAGCTGTTTTTT
.	TRBJ1-1	TRBD1	TRBV6-2/TRBV6-3	CASSEQGGPMNTEAFF	TGTGCCAGCAGTGAGCAGGGGGGCCCTATGAACACTGAAGCTTTCTTT
.	TRBJ2-1	.	TRBV30	CAWDSVQFF	TGTGCCTGGGACTCCGTGCAGTTCTTC
.	TRBJ1-6	TRBD1	TRBV19	CASSMGTGVTSPLHF	TGTGCCAGTAGTATGGGGACAGGGGTAACTTCACCCCTCCACTTT
once	TRBJ2-1	.	TRBV6-6	CASSYSYSSSYNEQFF	TGTGCCAGCAGTTACTCATACTCTAGCTCCTACAATGAGCAGTTCTTC
once	TRBJ1-1	.	TRBV24-1	CATSEGGSNTEAFF	TGTGCCACCAGTGAGGGAGGGAGCAACACTGAAGCTTTCTTT